This is a list of T cell receptor beta chains from one sample in a study of shared clonotypes between healthy human individuals. The repertoire was sequenced with immunoSEQ multiplex PCR; TCRdb's copy has only in-frame clones and lacks some. Among about 1.1 million clones, 70% to 80% were seen once, and the ten largest hold more than 0.5%. Sample: memory CD4+ T cells from PBMCs. These TCRs come from a young man in good health. Some clones in this sample may be carry-over from other donors' samples. Both conserved end residues are part of each CDR3. D genes are given only for firm matches. Clone size is stated in some rows and not others, as once, few, many or a class when expanded.

D: -; V: TRBV27; J: TRBJ2-2; size: once; CDR3: CASSFWTDGELFF; DNA: TGTGCCAGCAGTTTCTGGACAGACGGGGAGCTGTTTTTT
D: -; V: TRBV5-1; J: TRBJ2-7; size: -; CDR3: CASSSSGQASYEQYF; DNA: -
D: -; V: TRBV7-9; J: TRBJ1-2; size: few; CDR3: CASSLDRQRPGYGYTF; DNA: TGTGCCAGCAGCCTGGACAGACAACGCCCCGGCTATGGCTACACCTTC
D: -; V: TRBV11-2; J: TRBJ1-1; size: once; CDR3: CASSFSDTEAFF; DNA: TGTGCCAGCAGCTTCTCGGACACTGAAGCTTTCTTT
D: -; V: TRBV7-9; J: TRBJ2-3; size: -; CDR3: CASSLGLRSDTQYF; DNA: TGTGCCAGCAGCTTAGGACTCCGGTCAGATACGCAGTATTTT
D: -; V: TRBV10-3; J: TRBJ1-3; size: -; CDR3: CAISGQLGENTIYF; DNA: TGTGCCATCAGTGGCCAGCTGGGGGAGAACACCATATATTTT
D: TRBD1; V: TRBV5-1; J: TRBJ1-4; size: -; CDR3: CASSPWTGEIREKLFF; DNA: TGCGCCAGCAGCCCGTGGACAGGGGAGATACGGGAAAAACTGTTTTTT
D: TRBD2; V: TRBV10-2; J: TRBJ2-7; size: -; CDR3: CASSGLAGKNEQYF; DNA: TGCGCCAGCAGTGGACTAGCGGGAAAAAACGAGCAGTACTTC
D: -; V: TRBV5-4; J: TRBJ2-1; size: once; CDR3: CASSSRGGRAFVNEQFF; DNA: TGTGCCAGCAGCTCGAGAGGGGGGAGGGCCTTTGTGAATGAGCAGTTCTTC
D: -; V: TRBV5-1; J: TRBJ1-4; size: -; CDR3: CASSLDDTALKLFF; DNA: TGCGCCAGCAGCTTGGACGATACGGCCCTTAAACTGTTTTTT
D: -; V: TRBV11-2; J: TRBJ2-1; size: -; CDR3: CASRSADLYNEQFF; DNA: TGTGCCAGCAGGTCAGCGGATTTGTACAATGAGCAGTTCTTC
D: -; V: TRBV5-6; J: TRBJ2-7; size: -; CDR3: CASSAPDSYEQYF; DNA: TGTGCCAGCAGCGCACCGGACAGCTACGAGCAGTACTTC
D: -; V: TRBV18; J: TRBJ2-3; size: once; CDR3: CASSPPTGTDTQYF; DNA: TGTGCCAGCTCACCGCCGACAGGCACAGATACGCAGTATTTT
D: -; V: TRBV4-1; J: TRBJ2-3; size: -; CDR3: CASSQGHREGDTQYF; DNA: TGCGCCAGCAGCCAAGGTCACAGGGAGGGAGATACGCAGTATTTT
D: -; V: TRBV29-1; J: TRBJ1-1; size: -; CDR3: CSVEKGGTEALF; DNA: TGCAGCGTTGAAAAGGGGGGAACTGAAGCTCTCTTT
D: -; V: TRBV11-2; J: TRBJ2-1; size: -; CDR3: CASSPAAGQTSYNEQFF; DNA: TGTGCCAGCAGCCCTGCGGCTGGGCAAACATCCTACAATGAGCAGTTCTTC
D: -; V: TRBV5-1; J: TRBJ2-2; size: -; CDR3: CASSSYPGAFTGELFF; DNA: TGCGCCAGCAGCTCCTATCCCGGGGCCTTCACCGGGGAGCTGTTTTTT
D: -; V: TRBV15; J: TRBJ1-5; size: once; CDR3: CATSSDRNQPQHF; DNA: TGTGCCACCAGCAGCGACAGGAATCAGCCCCAGCATTTT
D: -; V: TRBV11-2; J: TRBJ1-5; size: -; CDR3: CASSLVPGGNQPQHF; DNA: TGTGCCAGCAGCTTAGTTCCCGGGGGGAATCAGCCCCAGCATTTT
D: -; V: TRBV16; J: TRBJ1-5; size: many; CDR3: CASSQGENQPQHF; DNA: TGTGCCAGCAGCCAAGGGGAGAATCAGCCCCAGCATTTT
D: -; V: TRBV5-6; J: TRBJ1-3; size: -; CDR3: CASSLAWNRSSGNTIYF; DNA: TGTGCCAGCAGCTTGGCTTGGAACAGGAGCTCTGGAAACACCATATATTTT
D: -; V: TRBV30; J: TRBJ2-6; size: once; CDR3: CAWSVTGSGANVLTF; DNA: TGTGCCTGGAGTGTCACCGGCTCTGGGGCCAACGTCCTGACTTTC
D: TRBD1; V: TRBV5-1; J: TRBJ1-2; size: few; CDR3: CASSPTGTGRGYTF; DNA: TGCGCCAGCAGCCCCACCGGGACAGGGCGTGGCTACACCTTC
D: -; V: TRBV6-5; J: TRBJ1-1; size: -; CDR3: CASSYRGNTEAFF; DNA: TGTGCCAGCAGTTATCGCGGGAACACTGAAGCTTTCTTT
D: -; V: TRBV4-3; J: TRBJ1-2; size: -; CDR3: CASSQDPRVLGYTF; DNA: TGCGCCAGCAGCCAAGATCCCAGGGTGCTTGGCTACACCTTC
D: -; V: TRBV5-6; J: TRBJ2-7; size: -; CDR3: CASSSLGGRYEQYF; DNA: TGTGCCAGCAGCTCGCTTGGGGGGCGCTACGAGCAGTACTTC
D: -; V: TRBV30; J: TRBJ1-1; size: -; CDR3: CAYSYQGGTEAFF; DNA: TGTGCCTATTCATACCAGGGAGGAACTGAAGCTTTCTTT
D: -; V: TRBV6-8; J: TRBJ1-2; size: -; CDR3: CASSYRGYTF; DNA: TGTGCCAGCAGTTACAGGGGCTACACCTTC
D: -; V: TRBV6-5; J: TRBJ2-2; size: -; CDR3: CASRRDSNTGELFF; DNA: TGTGCCAGCCGGCGGGACTCGAACACCGGGGAGCTGTTTTTT
D: TRBD1; V: TRBV19; J: TRBJ2-5; size: -; CDR3: CASHSRQGLETQYF; DNA: TGTGCCAGTCACTCTAGACAGGGTTTAGAGACCCAGTACTTC
D: -; V: TRBV28; J: TRBJ1-3; size: -; CDR3: CASSSPVLSQITGRRGNTIYF; DNA: TGTGCCAGCAGTTCCCCAGTTTTATCGCAAATAACAGGGAGACGAGGAAACACCATATATTTT
D: -; V: TRBV19; J: TRBJ1-2; size: -; CDR3: CASPGGSQGDGYTF; DNA: TGTGCCAGTCCCGGAGGGTCGCAGGGTGATGGCTACACCTTC
D: TRBD2; V: TRBV4-1; J: TRBJ2-7; size: many; CDR3: CASSQDLIAGDGQYF; DNA: TGCGCCAGCAGCCAAGATCTAATAGCGGGTGATGGGCAGTACTTC
D: TRBD2; V: TRBV5-1; J: TRBJ2-2; size: -; CDR3: CASSPGASGRGTGELFF; DNA: TGCGCCAGCAGCCCTGGGGCTAGCGGGAGAGGCACCGGGGAGCTGTTTTTT
D: -; V: TRBV2; J: TRBJ1-1; size: few; CDR3: CASSEMAFEAFF; DNA: TGTGCCAGCAGTGAAATGGCATTTGAAGCTTTCTTT
D: TRBD1; V: TRBV16; J: TRBJ2-5; size: once; CDR3: CASSLRTGAETQYF; DNA: TGTGCCAGCAGCCTACGGACAGGGGCAGAGACCCAGTACTTC
D: -; V: TRBV5-1; J: TRBJ1-3; size: -; CDR3: CASSEGNTIYF; DNA: TGCGCCAGCAGTGAGGGTAACACCATATATTTT
D: TRBD1; V: TRBV27; J: TRBJ1-4; size: once; CDR3: CASRTGTYEKLFF; DNA: TGTGCCAGCAGGACAGGGACTTATGAAAAACTGTTTTTT
D: -; V: TRBV12-1; J: TRBJ2-3; size: -; CDR3: CASNPRQTTDTQYF; DNA: TGTGCCAGCAATCCGAGACAGACCACAGATACGCAGTATTTT
D: -; V: TRBV28; J: TRBJ1-1; size: -; CDR3: CASSQIKDEAFF; DNA: TGTGCCAGCAGTCAAATAAAGGATGAAGCTTTCTTT
D: -; V: TRBV28; J: TRBJ1-2; size: -; CDR3: CASSLWINNYGYTF; DNA: TGTGCCAGCAGTTTATGGATTAACAACTATGGCTACACCTTC
D: -; V: TRBV4-3; J: TRBJ2-3; size: -; CDR3: CASSQYASTDTQYF; DNA: TGCGCCAGCAGCCAGTATGCTAGCACAGATACGCAGTATTTT
D: TRBD1; V: TRBV6-5; J: TRBJ1-2; size: -; CDR3: CASSYTILDRRGYTF; DNA: TGTGCCAGCAGTTATACCATCTTGGACAGGCGTGGCTACACCTTC
D: TRBD1; V: TRBV5-1; J: TRBJ2-3; size: -; CDR3: CASSLDRGTDTQYF; DNA: TGCGCCAGCAGCTTGGACAGGGGGACCGATACGCAGTATTTT
D: -; V: TRBV7-3; J: TRBJ1-2; size: -; CDR3: CASSPSVGGYTF; DNA: TGTGCCAGCAGCCCTTCGGTGGGCGGCTACACCTTC
D: -; V: TRBV5-1; J: TRBJ1-1; size: few; CDR3: CASSLALERAFF; DNA: TGCGCCAGCAGCTTGGCCCTCGAAAGAGCTTTCTTT
D: -; V: TRBV6-1; J: TRBJ1-5; size: -; CDR3: CASSEAGWGNQPQHF; DNA: TGTGCCAGCAGTGAGGCAGGGTGGGGCAATCAGCCCCAGCATTTT
D: -; V: TRBV10-2; J: TRBJ2-5; size: -; CDR3: CASSGADGETQYF; DNA: TGCGCCAGCAGTGGAGCAGATGGGGAGACCCAGTACTTC
D: -; V: TRBV2; J: TRBJ1-3; size: -; CDR3: CASSEGLKSSGNTIYF; DNA: TGTGCCAGCAGTGAGGGTCTCAAGAGCTCTGGAAACACCATATATTTT
D: -; V: TRBV5-1; J: TRBJ1-3; size: many; CDR3: CASSSDSSGNTIYF; DNA: TGCGCCAGCAGCTCCGACAGCTCTGGAAACACCATATATTTT
D: -; V: TRBV5-1; J: TRBJ2-5; size: -; CDR3: CASSLDRETQYF; DNA: TGCGCCAGCAGCTTGGACCGGGAGACCCAGTACTTC
D: TRBD2; V: TRBV6-5; J: TRBJ2-7; size: -; CDR3: CASRRSGVAGNEQYF; DNA: TGTGCCAGCAGAAGATCTGGCGTAGCGGGAAACGAGCAGTACTTC
D: -; V: TRBV7-2; J: TRBJ1-2; size: -; CDR3: CASSPGTEYNYGYTF; DNA: TGTGCCAGCAGCCCCGGGACGGAATATAACTATGGCTACACCTTC
D: -; V: TRBV6-1; J: TRBJ2-3; size: -; CDR3: CASRGLASDTQYF; DNA: TGTGCCAGCAGGGGTCTAGCTTCCGATACGCAGTATTTT
D: TRBD2; V: TRBV25-1; J: TRBJ2-2; size: -; CDR3: CASTHRKSGGTTGELFF; DNA: TGTGCCAGCACCCACCGTAAGAGCGGGGGGACCACCGGGGAGCTGTTTTTT
D: -; V: TRBV20-1; J: TRBJ2-7; size: -; CDR3: CSAHYYEQYF; DNA: TGCAGTGCTCACTACTACGAGCAGTACTTC